This T cell receptor beta chain was sequenced in a study of yellow fever vaccine responses in identical twins. The study's findings and limits: In identical twins, vaccine T cell responses appeared partly shared and partly individual.

Germline V lookup: CDR1 LGHNA, CDR2 YSLEER. The V gene lost 0 bases and the J gene lost 7 bases, with 16 bases spanning the gap. The CDR3 is 16 amino acids. Concerning this clonotype: Its antigen is unknown.

TCRdb called the RT-PCR reads again in MiXCR, with one record for every CDR3 protein. The sample records roughly 2,900 distinct CDR3 sequences, around three quarters being singletons. The TCR sequence derives from a female donor who received the yellow fever vaccine. The V gene is TRBV4-3, the J gene TRBJ2-1, with D perhaps TRBD2 (6 bases). The material was T cells from blood (PBMCs), unsorted or a sorted subset (not recorded which), obtained before or after yellow fever vaccination (not recorded which). In DNA form, the CDR3 reads TGCGCCAGCAGCCAAGATGACGGGTCAGCGGGTAATGAGCAGTTCTTC. Its translation is CASSQDDGSAGNEQFF.